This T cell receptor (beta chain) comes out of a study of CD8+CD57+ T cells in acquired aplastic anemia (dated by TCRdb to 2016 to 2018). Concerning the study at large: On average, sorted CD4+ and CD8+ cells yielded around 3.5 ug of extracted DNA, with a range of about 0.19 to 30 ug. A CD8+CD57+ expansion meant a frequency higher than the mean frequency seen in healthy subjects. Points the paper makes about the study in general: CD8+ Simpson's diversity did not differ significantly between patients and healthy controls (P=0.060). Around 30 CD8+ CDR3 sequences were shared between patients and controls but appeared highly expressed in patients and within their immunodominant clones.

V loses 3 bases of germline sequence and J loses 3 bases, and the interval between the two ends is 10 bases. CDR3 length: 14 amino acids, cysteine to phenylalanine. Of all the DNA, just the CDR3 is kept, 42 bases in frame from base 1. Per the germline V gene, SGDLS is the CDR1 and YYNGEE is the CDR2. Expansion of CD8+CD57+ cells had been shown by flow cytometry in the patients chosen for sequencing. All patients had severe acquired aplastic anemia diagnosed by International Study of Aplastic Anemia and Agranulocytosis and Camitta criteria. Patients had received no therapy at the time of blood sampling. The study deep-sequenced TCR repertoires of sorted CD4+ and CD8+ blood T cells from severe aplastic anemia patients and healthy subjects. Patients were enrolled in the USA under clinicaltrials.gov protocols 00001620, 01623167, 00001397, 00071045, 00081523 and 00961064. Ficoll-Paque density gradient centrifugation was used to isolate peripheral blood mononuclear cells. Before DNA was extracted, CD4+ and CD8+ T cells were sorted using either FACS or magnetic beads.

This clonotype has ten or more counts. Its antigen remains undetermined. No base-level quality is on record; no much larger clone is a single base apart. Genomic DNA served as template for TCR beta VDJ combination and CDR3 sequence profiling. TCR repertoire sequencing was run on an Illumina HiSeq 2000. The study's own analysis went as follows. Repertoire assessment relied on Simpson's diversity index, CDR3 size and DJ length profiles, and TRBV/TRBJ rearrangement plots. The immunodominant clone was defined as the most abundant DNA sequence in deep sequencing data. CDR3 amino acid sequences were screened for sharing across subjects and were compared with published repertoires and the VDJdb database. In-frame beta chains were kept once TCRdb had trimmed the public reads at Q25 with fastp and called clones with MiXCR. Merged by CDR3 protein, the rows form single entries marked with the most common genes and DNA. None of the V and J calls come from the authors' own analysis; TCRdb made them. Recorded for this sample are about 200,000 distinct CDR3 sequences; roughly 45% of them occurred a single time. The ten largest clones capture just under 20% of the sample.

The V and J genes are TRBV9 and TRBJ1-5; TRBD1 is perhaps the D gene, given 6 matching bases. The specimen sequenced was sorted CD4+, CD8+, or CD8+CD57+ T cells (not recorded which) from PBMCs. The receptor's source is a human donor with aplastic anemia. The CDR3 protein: CASSEGHYNQPQHF. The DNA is TGTGCCAGCAGCGAGGGACACTACAATCAGCCCCAGCATTTT.